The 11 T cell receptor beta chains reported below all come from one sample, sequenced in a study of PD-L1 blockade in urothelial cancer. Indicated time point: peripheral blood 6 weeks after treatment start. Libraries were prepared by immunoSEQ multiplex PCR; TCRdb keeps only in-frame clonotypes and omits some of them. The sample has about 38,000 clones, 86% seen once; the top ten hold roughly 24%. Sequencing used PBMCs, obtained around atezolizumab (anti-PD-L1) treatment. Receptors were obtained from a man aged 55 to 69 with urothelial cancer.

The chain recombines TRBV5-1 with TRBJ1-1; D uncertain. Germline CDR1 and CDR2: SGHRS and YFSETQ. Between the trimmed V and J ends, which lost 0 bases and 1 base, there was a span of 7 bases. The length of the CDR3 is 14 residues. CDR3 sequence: CASSLVGRNTEAFF. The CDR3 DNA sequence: TGCGCCAGCAGCTTGGTGGGGAGGAACACTGAAGCTTTCTTT.

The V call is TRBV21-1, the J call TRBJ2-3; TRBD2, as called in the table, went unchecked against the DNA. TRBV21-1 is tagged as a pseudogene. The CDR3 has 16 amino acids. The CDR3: CASSKAQRESTDTQYF. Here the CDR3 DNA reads TGTGCCAGCAGCAAAGCGCAGCGGGAGAGCACAGATACGCAGTATTTT.

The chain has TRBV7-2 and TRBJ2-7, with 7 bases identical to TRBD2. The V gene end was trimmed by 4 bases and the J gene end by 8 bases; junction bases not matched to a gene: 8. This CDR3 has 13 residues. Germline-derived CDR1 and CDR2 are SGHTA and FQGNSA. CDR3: CASSSPGGGKQYF. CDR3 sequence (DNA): TGTGCCAGCAGCTCGCCCGGCGGGGGAAAGCAGTACTTC. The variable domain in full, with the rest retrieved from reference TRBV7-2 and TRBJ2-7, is GAGVSQSPSNKVTEKGKDVELRCDPISGHTALYWYRQSLGQGLEFLIYFQGNSAPDKSGLPSDRFSAERTGGSVSTLTIQRTQQEDSAVYLCASSSPGGGKQYFGPGTRLTVT.

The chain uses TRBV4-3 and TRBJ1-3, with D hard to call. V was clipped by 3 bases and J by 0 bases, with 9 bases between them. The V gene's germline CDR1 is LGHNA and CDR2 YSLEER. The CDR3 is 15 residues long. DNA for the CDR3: TGCGCCAGCAGCCAGGTTATGAGCTCTGGAAACACCATATATTTT. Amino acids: CASSQVMSSGNTIYF.

The CDR3 sequence is CASSMRVDNSPLHF. The CDR3 DNA reads TGCGCCAGCTCAATGAGGGTGGATAATTCACCCCTCCACTTT. The chain has TRBV4-1 and TRBJ1-6; no definite D call. This CDR3 comprises 14 residues. V lost 8 bases and J 5 bases, leaving 13 bases between the germline ends. Germline CDR1 MGHRA, CDR2 YSYEKL.

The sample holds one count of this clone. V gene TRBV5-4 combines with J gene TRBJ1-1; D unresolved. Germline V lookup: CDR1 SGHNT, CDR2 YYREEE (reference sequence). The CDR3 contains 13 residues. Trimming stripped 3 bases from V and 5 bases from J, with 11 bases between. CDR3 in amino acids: CASSSKTGTEAFF. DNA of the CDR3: TGTGCCAGCAGCTCGAAGACGGGGACTGAAGCTTTCTTT.

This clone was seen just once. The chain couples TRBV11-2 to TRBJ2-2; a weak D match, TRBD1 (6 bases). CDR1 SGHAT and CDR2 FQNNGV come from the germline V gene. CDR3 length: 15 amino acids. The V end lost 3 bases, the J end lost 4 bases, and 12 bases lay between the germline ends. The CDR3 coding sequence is TGTGCCAGCAGCTTTAACAGGGCAGGCACCGGGGAGCTGTTTTTT. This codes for CASSFNRAGTGELFF.

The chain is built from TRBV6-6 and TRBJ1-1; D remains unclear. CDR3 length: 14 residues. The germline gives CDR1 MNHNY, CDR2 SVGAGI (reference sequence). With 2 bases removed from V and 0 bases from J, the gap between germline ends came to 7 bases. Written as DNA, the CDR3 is TGTGCCAGCAGTTACGATCAGGTGAACACTGAAGCTTTCTTT. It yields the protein CASSYDQVNTEAFF.

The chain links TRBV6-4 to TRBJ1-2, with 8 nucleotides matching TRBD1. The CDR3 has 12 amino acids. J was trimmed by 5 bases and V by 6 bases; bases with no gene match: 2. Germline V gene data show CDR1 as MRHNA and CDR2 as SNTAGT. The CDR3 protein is CASSRTGYGYTF. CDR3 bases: TGTGCCAGCAGCCGGACAGGGTATGGCTACACCTTC.

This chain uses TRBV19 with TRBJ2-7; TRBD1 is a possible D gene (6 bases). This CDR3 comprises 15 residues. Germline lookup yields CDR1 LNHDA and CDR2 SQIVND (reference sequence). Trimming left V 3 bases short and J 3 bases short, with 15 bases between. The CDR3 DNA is TGTGCCAGTAGTATCGTCGGACAGCTGAACTACGAGCAGTACTTC. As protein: CASSIVGQLNYEQYF. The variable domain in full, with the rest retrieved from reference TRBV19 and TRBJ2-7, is DGGITQSPKYLFRKEGQNVTLSCEQNLNHDAMYWYRQDPGQGLRLIYYSQIVNDFQKGDIAEGYSVSREKKESFPLTVTSAQKNPTAFYLCASSIVGQLNYEQYFGPGTRLTVT.

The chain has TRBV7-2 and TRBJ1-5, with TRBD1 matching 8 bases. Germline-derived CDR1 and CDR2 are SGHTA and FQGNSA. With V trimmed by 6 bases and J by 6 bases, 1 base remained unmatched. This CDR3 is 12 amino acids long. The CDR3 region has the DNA TGTGCCAGCAGTGACAGGGGTCAGCCCCAGCATTTT. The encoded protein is CASSDRGQPQHF.